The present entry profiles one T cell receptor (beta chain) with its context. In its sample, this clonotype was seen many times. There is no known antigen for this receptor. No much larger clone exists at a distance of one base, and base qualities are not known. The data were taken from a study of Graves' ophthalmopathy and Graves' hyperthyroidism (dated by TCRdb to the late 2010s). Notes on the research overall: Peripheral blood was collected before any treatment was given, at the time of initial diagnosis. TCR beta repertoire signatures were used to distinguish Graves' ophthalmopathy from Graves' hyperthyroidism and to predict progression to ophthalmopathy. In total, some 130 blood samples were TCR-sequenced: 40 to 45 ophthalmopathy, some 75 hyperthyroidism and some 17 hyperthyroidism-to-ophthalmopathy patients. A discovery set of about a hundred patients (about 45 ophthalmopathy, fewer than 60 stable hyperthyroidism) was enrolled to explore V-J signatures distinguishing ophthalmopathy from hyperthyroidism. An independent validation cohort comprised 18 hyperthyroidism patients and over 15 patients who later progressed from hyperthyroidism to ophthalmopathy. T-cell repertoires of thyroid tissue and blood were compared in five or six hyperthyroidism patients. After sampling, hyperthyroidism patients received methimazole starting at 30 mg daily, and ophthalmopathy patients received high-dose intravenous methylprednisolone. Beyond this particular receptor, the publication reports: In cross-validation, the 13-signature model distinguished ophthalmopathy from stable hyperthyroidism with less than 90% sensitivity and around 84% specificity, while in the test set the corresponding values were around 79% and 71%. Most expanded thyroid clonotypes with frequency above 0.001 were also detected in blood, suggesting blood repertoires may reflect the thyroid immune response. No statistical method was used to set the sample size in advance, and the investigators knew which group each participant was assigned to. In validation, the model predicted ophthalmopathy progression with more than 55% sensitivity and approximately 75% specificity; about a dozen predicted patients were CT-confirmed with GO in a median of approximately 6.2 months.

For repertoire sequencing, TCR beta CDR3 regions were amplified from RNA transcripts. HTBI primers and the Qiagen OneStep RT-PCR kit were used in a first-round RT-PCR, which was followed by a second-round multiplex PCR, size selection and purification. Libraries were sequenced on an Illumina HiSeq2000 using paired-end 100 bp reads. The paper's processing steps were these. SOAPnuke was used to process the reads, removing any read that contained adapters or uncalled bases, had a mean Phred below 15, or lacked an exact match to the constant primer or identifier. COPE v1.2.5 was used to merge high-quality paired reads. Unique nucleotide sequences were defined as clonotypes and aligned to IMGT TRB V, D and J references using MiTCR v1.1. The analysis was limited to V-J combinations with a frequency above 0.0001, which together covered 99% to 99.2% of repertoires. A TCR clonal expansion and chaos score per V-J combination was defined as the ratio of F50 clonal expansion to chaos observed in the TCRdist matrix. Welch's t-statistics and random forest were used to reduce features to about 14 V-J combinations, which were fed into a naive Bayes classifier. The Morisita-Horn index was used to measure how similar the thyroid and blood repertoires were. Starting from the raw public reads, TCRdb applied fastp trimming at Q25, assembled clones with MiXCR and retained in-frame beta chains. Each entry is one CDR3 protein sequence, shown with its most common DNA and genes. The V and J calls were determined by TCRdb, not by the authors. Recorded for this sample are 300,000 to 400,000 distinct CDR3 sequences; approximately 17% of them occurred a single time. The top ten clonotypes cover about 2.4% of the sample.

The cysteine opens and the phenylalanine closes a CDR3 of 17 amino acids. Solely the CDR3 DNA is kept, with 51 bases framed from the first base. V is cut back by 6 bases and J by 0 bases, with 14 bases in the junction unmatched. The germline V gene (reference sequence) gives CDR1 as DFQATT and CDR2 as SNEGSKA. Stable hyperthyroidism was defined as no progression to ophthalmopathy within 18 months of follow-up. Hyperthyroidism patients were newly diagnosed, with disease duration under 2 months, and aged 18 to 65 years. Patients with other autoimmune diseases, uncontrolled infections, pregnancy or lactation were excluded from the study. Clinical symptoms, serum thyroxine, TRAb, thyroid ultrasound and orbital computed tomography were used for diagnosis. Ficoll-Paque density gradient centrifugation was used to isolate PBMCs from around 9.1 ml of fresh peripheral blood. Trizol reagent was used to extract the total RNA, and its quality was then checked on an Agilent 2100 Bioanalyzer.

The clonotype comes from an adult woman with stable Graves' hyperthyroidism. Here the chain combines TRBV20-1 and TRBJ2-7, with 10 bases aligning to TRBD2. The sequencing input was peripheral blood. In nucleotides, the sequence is TGCAGTGCGTTAAGGGTAGCGGGAGGCCCAACCTCCTACGAGCAGTACTTC. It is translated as CSALRVAGGPTSYEQYF.